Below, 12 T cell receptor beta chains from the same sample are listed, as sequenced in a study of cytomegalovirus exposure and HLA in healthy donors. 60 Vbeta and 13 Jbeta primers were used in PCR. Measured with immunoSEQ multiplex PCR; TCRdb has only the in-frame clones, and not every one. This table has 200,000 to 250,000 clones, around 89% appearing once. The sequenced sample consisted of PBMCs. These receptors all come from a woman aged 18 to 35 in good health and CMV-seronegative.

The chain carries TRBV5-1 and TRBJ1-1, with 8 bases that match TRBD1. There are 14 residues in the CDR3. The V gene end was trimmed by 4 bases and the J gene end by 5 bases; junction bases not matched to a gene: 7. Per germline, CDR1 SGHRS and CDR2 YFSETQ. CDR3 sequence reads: CASSARQGRTEAFF. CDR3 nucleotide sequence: TGCGCCAGCAGCGCCCGACAGGGGAGGACTGAAGCTTTCTTT.

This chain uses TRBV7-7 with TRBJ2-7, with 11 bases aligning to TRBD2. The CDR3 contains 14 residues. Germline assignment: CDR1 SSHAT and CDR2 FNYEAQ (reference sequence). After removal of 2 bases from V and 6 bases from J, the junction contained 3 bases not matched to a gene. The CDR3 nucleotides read TGTGCCAGCAGCTTACTAGCGGGGGGCGGCGAGCAGTACTTC. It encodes CASSLLAGGGEQYF.

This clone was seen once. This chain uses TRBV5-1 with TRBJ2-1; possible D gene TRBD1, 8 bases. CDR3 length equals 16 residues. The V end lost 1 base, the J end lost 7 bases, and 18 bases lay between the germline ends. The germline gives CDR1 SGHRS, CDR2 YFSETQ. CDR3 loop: CASSLLQGGKGNEQFF. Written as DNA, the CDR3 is TGCGCCAGCAGCTTGTTACAGGGGGGGAAAGGAAATGAGCAGTTCTTC.

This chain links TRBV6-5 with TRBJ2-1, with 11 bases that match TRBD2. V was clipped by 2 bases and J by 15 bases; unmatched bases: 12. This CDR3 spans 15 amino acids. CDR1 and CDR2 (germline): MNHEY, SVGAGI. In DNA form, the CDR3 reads TGTGCCAGCAGTTACGTCTGGACTAGCGGGTCGTGGCGGTTCTTC. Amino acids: CASSYVWTSGSWRFF.

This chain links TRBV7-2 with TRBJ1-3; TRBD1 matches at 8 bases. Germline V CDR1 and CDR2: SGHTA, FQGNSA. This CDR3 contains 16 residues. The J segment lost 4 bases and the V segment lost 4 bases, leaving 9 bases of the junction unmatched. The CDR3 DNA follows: TGTGCCAGCAGCTGGGGTTCTACAGGGGGAGGAAACACCATATATTTT. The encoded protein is CASSWGSTGGGNTIYF.

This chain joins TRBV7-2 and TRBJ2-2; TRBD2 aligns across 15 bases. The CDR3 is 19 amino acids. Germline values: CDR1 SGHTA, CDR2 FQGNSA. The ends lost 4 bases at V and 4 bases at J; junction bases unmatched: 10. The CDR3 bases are TGTGCCAGCAGCTCAAAACTGGGACTAGCGGGGGGAAGCACCGGGGAGCTGTTTTTT. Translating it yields CASSSKLGLAGGSTGELFF.

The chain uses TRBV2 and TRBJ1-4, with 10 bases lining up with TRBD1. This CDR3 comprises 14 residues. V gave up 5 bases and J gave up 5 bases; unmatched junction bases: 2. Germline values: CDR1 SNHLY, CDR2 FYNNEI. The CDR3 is CASSRQGANEKLFF. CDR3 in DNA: TGTGCCAGCAGTAGACAGGGGGCGAATGAAAAACTGTTTTTT. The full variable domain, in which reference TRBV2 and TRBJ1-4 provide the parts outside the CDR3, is EPEVTQTPSHQVTQMGQEVILRCVPISNHLYFYWYRQILGQKVEFLVSFYNNEISEKSEIFDDQFSVERPDGSNFTLKIRSTKLEDSAMYFCASSRQGANEKLFFGSGTQLSVL.

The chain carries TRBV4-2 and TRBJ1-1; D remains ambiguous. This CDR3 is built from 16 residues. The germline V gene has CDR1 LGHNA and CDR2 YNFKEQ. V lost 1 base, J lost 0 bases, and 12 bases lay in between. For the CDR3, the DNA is TGTGCCAGCAGCCAAGCGGGAGTGTTCTTGAACACTGAAGCTTTCTTT. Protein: CASSQAGVFLNTEAFF.

In DNA, the CDR3 is TGCAGCGTTCGCCCCAGGGACACTCAGGGCTACACCTTC. Translating it yields CSVRPRDTQGYTF. The chain recombines TRBV29-1 with TRBJ1-2, with TRBD1 as a possible D gene (6 bases). There are 13 residues in the CDR3. Trimming removed 5 bases from V and 8 bases from J, with 18 bases in between. Germline CDR1 and CDR2: SQVTM and ANQGSEA.

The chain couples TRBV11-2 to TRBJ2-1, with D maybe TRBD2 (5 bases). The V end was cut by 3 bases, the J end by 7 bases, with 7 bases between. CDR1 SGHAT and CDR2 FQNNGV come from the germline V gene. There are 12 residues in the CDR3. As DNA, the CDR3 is TGTGCCAGCAGCTTTAGCGTGAATGAGCAGTTCTTC. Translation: CASSFSVNEQFF.

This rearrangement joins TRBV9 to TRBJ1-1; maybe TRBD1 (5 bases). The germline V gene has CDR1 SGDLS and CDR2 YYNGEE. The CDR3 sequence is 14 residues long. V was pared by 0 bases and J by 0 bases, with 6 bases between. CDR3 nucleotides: TGTGCCAGCAGCGTAGAGGGGTTGAACACTGAAGCTTTCTTT. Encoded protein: CASSVEGLNTEAFF.

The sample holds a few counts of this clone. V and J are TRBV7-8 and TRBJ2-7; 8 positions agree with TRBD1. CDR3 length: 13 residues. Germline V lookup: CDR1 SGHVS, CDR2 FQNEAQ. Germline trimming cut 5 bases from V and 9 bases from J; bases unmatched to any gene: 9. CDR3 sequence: CASSEGQAWGQYF. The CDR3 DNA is TGTGCCAGCAGCGAGGGACAGGCCTGGGGGCAGTACTTC.